This record looks at one T cell receptor beta chain sequence and its context. J was trimmed by 8 bases and V by 0 bases; bases with no gene match: 12. Looked up from germline, CDR1 is SGHAT and CDR2 is FQNNGV. The CDR3 loop spans 17 amino acids. Generated by immunoSEQ multiplex PCR, the TCRdb table keeps only in-frame clones and is missing some. The sample holds about 52,000 clones; around 91% are singletons and the top ten take 2.5% to 3.5%. This sample was included in a study of blood T cell repertoires in COVID-19. The sequenced sample was peripheral blood. The gene calls are TRBV11-2 and TRBJ2-2; 7 bases match TRBD2. The clonotype originates from a human donor in a cohort sampled during active COVID-19. CDR3 amino acids: CASSLERGAGVLGELFF. Written as DNA, the CDR3 is TGTGCCAGCAGCTTAGAACGGGGCGCGGGAGTTCTTGGGGAGCTGTTTTTT.